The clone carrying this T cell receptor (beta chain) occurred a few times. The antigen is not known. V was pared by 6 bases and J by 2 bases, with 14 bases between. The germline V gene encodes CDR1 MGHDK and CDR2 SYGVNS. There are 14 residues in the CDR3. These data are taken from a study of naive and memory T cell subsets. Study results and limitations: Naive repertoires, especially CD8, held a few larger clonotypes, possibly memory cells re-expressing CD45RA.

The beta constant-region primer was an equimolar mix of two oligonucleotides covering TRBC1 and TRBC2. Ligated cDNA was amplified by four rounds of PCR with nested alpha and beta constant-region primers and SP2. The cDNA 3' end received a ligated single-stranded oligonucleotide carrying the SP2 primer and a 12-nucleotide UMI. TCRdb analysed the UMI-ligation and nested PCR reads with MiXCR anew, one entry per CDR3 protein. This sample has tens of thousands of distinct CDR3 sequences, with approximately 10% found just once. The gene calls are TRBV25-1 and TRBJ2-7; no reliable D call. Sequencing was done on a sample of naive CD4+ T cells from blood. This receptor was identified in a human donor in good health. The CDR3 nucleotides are TGTGCCAGCAGCAAACCGGGCGGACCCTACGAGCAGTACTTC. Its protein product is CASSKPGGPYEQYF.